This T cell receptor beta chain is from a study of shared clonotypes between healthy human individuals. Each unsorted sample relied on about 100 million PBMCs as its source of genomic DNA. As regards this clone: Its antigen is not known.

The study ran the assay at deep level. TCRdb's table, derived via immunoSEQ multiplex PCR, lists solely in-frame clones and lacks some. The repertoire holds some 500,000 clones, 70% to 85% seen once, with approximately 12% in the top ten. Study outcomes and limitations: Sampling covered blood only; tissue repertoires likely differ.

Sequencing used PBMCs. This clonotype was sampled from a woman aged 40-49 years in good health. Some clones in this sample may be carry-over from other donors' samples.

The CDR3 loop reads CASSQGTYTGELFF. The CDR3 coding sequence is TGTGCCAGCAGCCAAGGGACGTACACCGGGGAGCTGTTTTTT. This rearrangement joins TRBV14 to TRBJ2-2, with unresolved D. The ends were cut back, 1 base at V and 3 bases at J, with 6 bases in the middle. This CDR3 region has 14 residues. CDR1 is SGHDN and CDR2 is FVKESK in the germline V gene.